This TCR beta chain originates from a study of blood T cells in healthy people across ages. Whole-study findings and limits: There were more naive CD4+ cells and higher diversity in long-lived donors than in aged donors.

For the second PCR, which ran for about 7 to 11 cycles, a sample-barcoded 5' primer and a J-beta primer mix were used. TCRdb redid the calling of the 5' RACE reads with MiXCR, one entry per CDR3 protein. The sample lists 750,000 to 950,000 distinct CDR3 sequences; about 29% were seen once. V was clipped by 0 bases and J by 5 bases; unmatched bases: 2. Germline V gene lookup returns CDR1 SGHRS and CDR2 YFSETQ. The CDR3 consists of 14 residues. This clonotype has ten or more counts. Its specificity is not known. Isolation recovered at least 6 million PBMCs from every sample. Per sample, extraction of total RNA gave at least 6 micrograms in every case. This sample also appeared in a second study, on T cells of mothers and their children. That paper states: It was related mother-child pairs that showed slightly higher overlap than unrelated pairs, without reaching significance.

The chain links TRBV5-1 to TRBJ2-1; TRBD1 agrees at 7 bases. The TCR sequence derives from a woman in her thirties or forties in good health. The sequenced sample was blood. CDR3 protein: CASSLARGHNEQFF. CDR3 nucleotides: TGCGCCAGCAGCTTGGCTAGGGGGCACAATGAGCAGTTCTTC.